One and the same sample provided the 10 T cell receptor beta chains below, sequenced in a study of blood T cell repertoires in COVID-19. The protocol was immunoSEQ multiplex PCR, while the TCRdb copy is restricted to in-frame clones and leaves out a portion. The data contain roughly 300,000 clones, about 87% of them singletons. The sample comprised PBMCs or T cells enriched from blood (not recorded which). The receptors shown here come from a woman aged 30 to 39 who had recovered from COVID-19.

The rearrangement joins TRBV7-9 to TRBJ1-4; 7 bases agree with TRBD1. The CDR3 spans 14 residues. V shed 5 bases, J shed 5 bases, and the junction held 5 bases outside the gene matches. Germline V gene lookup returns CDR1 SEHNR and CDR2 FQNEAQ (reference sequence). The CDR3 DNA follows: TGTGCCAGCAGCCCAGGGGGATTCAATGAAAAACTGTTTTTT. It translates to CASSPGGFNEKLFF.

The count of this clone is one. The chain combines TRBV15 with TRBJ1-1; tentative D call: TRBD1 (6 bases). CDR1 is LNHNV, CDR2 YYDKDF, per germline (reference sequence). The V and J ends lost 4 bases and 4 bases respectively, with 16 bases between them. The CDR3 has 15 amino acids. As DNA, the CDR3 is TGTGCCACCAGCAACCCAAACAGGGCGGGCACTGAAGCTTTCTTT. Amino acids: CATSNPNRAGTEAFF.

V gene TRBV14 combines with J gene TRBJ2-7, with TRBD1 as a possible D gene (5 bases). The CDR3 is 17 amino acids. Germline V CDR1 and CDR2: SGHDN, FVKESK. V was pared by 3 bases and J by 0 bases, with 18 bases between. This CDR3 is CASSHMGGTGPSYEQYF. CDR3 sequence (DNA): TGTGCCAGCAGCCATATGGGTGGTACAGGCCCCTCCTACGAGCAGTACTTC.

The gene calls are TRBV5-1 and TRBJ1-1; maybe TRBD1 (6 bases). In germline, CDR1 is SGHRS, CDR2 YFSETQ. The CDR3 has 15 amino acids. The germline V and J ends were trimmed by 0 bases and 5 bases, with 14 bases remaining between them. This CDR3 is CASSLEAGDRTEAFF. The CDR3 region has the DNA TGCGCCAGCAGCTTGGAAGCAGGGGATCGTACTGAAGCTTTCTTT.

The J gene is TRBJ2-7, the V gene TRBV18, with 8 bases lining up with TRBD1. This CDR3 spans 15 amino acids. Per germline, CDR1 KGHSH and CDR2 LQKENI. V was pared by 2 bases and J by 2 bases, with 5 bases of the junction left unmatched. The CDR3 loop reads CASSPWDRQPYEQYF. The CDR3 nucleotides read TGTGCCAGCTCACCATGGGACAGGCAGCCCTACGAGCAGTACTTC.

V is TRBV5-1 and J is TRBJ2-2; perhaps TRBD1 as D (5 bases). CDR3 size: 15 residues. The germline CDR1 and CDR2 sequences are SGHRS and YFSETQ. V was clipped by 3 bases and J by 9 bases, with 18 bases between them. CDR3 amino acids: CASSSPPSGRRELFF. The CDR3 DNA reads as TGCGCCAGCAGCTCCCCCCCTTCAGGGCGCCGGGAGCTGTTTTTT.

J is TRBJ1-3 and V is TRBV6-5; 7 nucleotides align to TRBD1. The J segment lost 1 base and the V segment lost 4 bases, leaving 7 bases of the junction unmatched. Germline V gives CDR1 MNHEY, CDR2 SVGAGI. The CDR3 covers 16 residues. The CDR3 DNA follows: TGTGCCAGCAGTTTTTCAACAGGGGTATCTGGAAACACCATATATTTT. Protein product: CASSFSTGVSGNTIYF.

The chain employs TRBV10-1 and TRBJ2-3, with TRBD2 identical over 10 bases. This CDR3 has 15 residues. The V and J ends lost 2 bases and 2 bases, in that order; junction bases with no gene match: 1. CDR1 and CDR2 from the germline V gene are WNHNN and SYGVQD (reference sequence). This CDR3 is CASSETSGDTDTQYF. The DNA for the CDR3 is TGCGCCAGCAGTGAGACTAGCGGGGACACAGATACGCAGTATTTT.

The CDR3 DNA is TGTGCCAGTAACCCGGCCCGGGAATATGGCTACACCTTC. Translation gives CASNPAREYGYTF. V and J are TRBV19 and TRBJ1-2; D is uncertain. Trimming shortened V by 7 bases and J by 5 bases, and 14 bases separated the two germline ends. The germline V gene encodes CDR1 LNHDA and CDR2 SQIVND (reference sequence). The CDR3 consists of 13 residues.

This chain joins TRBV29-1 and TRBJ1-1, with unresolved D. Germline loops: CDR1 SQVTM, CDR2 ANQGSEA. V lost 0 bases, J lost 1 base, and 6 bases lay in between. The CDR3 is made up of 13 amino acids. CDR3 DNA: TGCAGCGTTGAAGACGGGGAGAACACTGAAGCTTTCTTT. This gives the protein CSVEDGENTEAFF.